This TCR beta chain was retrieved from a study of PD-1 blockade in classical Hodgkin lymphoma (dated by TCRdb to 2020 to 2022). With respect to the entire study: Nivolumab dosing was 3 mg/kg intravenously every 2 weeks, continuing until either disease progression or unacceptable toxicity. To define a peripheral blood immune signature of response to PD-1 blockade in classical Hodgkin lymphoma, the study combined TCR beta sequencing with CyTOF.

Genomic DNA was extracted with the Qiagen DNeasy kit from unsorted PBMCs and from negatively selected CD4+ and CD8+ fractions. TCR beta CDR3 regions were subjected to amplification by immunoSEQ multiplex PCR with primers that anneal to V and J segments. Amplification bias was minimized using a synthetic immune receptor repertoire, and residual bias was removed computationally after sequencing. The published analysis was carried out like this. Custom Python scripts were used to quantify repertoire diversity as the Shannon entropy index. The unsorted, CD4+ and CD8+ repertoires were each analyzed separately, with the exception of combined analyses, where CD4+ and CD8+ sequences were merged in silico. Clonal expansion was defined as a frequency increase of at least 2-fold after treatment compared with C1D1, and clones undetected at baseline were assigned a pseudocount of 0.5. Clones with 0 or 1 copy at C1D1 were classified as singleton clones, and clones with 2 or more copies were classified as non-singleton clones. By matching protein sequences in sorted samples from the same patient, clones expanded in unsorted samples were annotated as CD4+, CD8+ or unknown. Diversity changes from C1D1 to C4D1 were tested in paired samples using Wilcoxon tests. In TCRdb, the immuneACCESS table is reduced to in-frame sequences with V and J assigned. These tables do not hold every clone; where another copy was compared, an unresolved V gene accounts for under half, and the others remain unexplained. Clone size and V and J calls were adopted from that table, with D and trimming inferred from the DNA. The sample has over 25,000 clones on record, over 55% of them singletons. The top ten hold approximately 4% of the sample.

V loses 3 bases of germline sequence and J loses 0 bases, and the interval between the two ends is 10 bases. In the germline V gene, CDR1 corresponds to SGHRS and CDR2 to YFSETQ. The CDR3 starts with the cysteine, ends with the phenylalanine, and has 15 residues. Only CDR3 DNA is held: 45 bases, read in frame from base 1. About this clone itself: Its antigen is still unknown. It has no much larger one-base neighbor in the sample; base qualities were not kept.

Overall study results and their limits: Lower diversity was observed in patients in whom nivolumab was started less than 1 year after ASCT, and these patients were excluded from later analyses so that confounding by immune reconstitution would be avoided. CD4+ but not CD8+ TCR diversity rose significantly by C4D1 (p=0.0027 vs p=0.16), most apparent in complete responders (p=0.02). Trial patients with a complete response had baseline diversity similar to that of newly diagnosed patients, while partial responders and progressors had significantly lower diversity. Baseline TCR diversity was reported as lower in newly diagnosed patients than in healthy donors, and lower still in relapsed/refractory patients. The study was restricted to a single clinical trial cohort, and the causes of repertoire differences, possibly disease activity or prior therapy, were left undefined.

The intended sense of this specimen's time point label: cycle 4 day 1 (C4D1), after 5 to 7 weeks of nivolumab. All trial patients had relapsed after autologous stem cell transplantation, with cohorts A, B and C differing in prior brentuximab vedotin exposure. The trial cohort comprised around 60 patients with relapsed/refractory classical Hodgkin lymphoma whose best overall responses were complete response, partial response or progressive disease. Single-agent nivolumab was administered to trial patients in the multi-cohort phase II CheckMate 205 trial. Best overall response was determined by an independent review committee according to the 2007 International Working Group response criteria. Trial PBMCs were collected just before the start of nivolumab (C1D1) and during therapy at cycle 2 day 1 and cycle 4 day 1. Peripheral blood was collected in 8 mL Vacutainer Cell Preparation Tubes, from which PBMCs were isolated by centrifugation and then cryopreserved.

The rearranged chain carries TRBV5-1 and TRBJ2-1, with TRBD2 tentatively as D gene (6 bases match). The input for sequencing was peripheral blood mononuclear cells (PBMCs), taken before the fourth cycle of nivolumab. The TCR originated in a human donor with classical Hodgkin lymphoma. The CDR3 here reads CASSSDGGSYNEQFF. Here is the DNA: TGCGCCAGCAGCTCGGACGGGGGCTCCTACAATGAGCAGTTCTTC. This CDR3, with the reference TRBV5-1 and TRBJ2-1 proteins standing in past its ends, gives the full variable domain KAGVTQTPRYLIKTRGQQVTLSCSPISGHRSVSWYQQTPGQGLQFLFEYFSETQRNKGNFPGRFSGRQFSNSRSEMNVSTLELGDSALYLCASSSDGGSYNEQFFGPGTRLTVL.